This entry lists 21 T cell receptor beta chains sequenced from one sample in a study of CD8 T cells in ankylosing spondylitis. The study's findings and limits: Made up of eight highly homologous variants, a TCR beta motif appeared characteristic of ankylosing spondylitis blood.

These receptors' antigens are unknown. TCRdb ran MiXCR on the 5' RACE reads and lists one entry per CDR3 protein. This sample has around 91,000 distinct CDR3 sequences, with roughly 9% found just once. The sample was blood, either unsorted or a sorted T cell fraction (not recorded which). All receptors derive from a male donor with ankylosing spondylitis.

This clonotype appeared many times. This chain joins TRBV12-3 or TRBV12-4 and TRBJ2-2, with no clear D. CDR3 length: 12 amino acids. V shed 6 bases and J shed 6 bases, with 8 bases lying between them. As DNA, the CDR3 is TGTGCCAGCAGCTGGGGTCCCGGGGAGCTGTTTTTT. It is translated as CASSWGPGELFF.

V and J are TRBV20-1 and TRBJ2-7; 7 positions agree with TRBD2. Germline trimming cut 1 base from V and 4 bases from J; bases unmatched to any gene: 7. The CDR3 loop spans 14 amino acids. Germline lookup yields CDR1 DFQATT and CDR2 SNEGSKA (reference sequence). CDR3 DNA sequence: TGCAGTGCTAGAGTTGGCGGGAGTGCGTACGAGCAGTACTTC. Its translation is CSARVGGSAYEQYF.

The J gene is TRBJ1-2, the V gene TRBV7-9; unclear D gene. The CDR3 consists of 16 residues. Per the germline V gene, CDR1 is SEHNR and CDR2 is FQNEAQ (reference sequence). V was pared by 1 base and J by 6 bases, with 18 bases between. The CDR3 DNA sequence: TGTGCCAGCAGCTTAGGTAGAGCCTCAGCAGGTGATGGCTACACCTTC. Translated: CASSLGRASAGDGYTF.

This clonotype was found a few times. The chain joins TRBV7-9 to TRBJ2-1, with D perhaps matching TRBD1 or TRBD2 (5 bases each). CDR3 length: 17 amino acids. The V end lost 5 bases, the J end lost 0 bases, and 17 bases lay between the germline ends. Germline lookup yields CDR1 SEHNR and CDR2 FQNEAQ (reference sequence). The CDR3 bases are TGTGCCAGCAGCCAAAGGCGAGGGACCAGCTCCTACAATGAGCAGTTCTTC. Encoded protein: CASSQRRGTSSYNEQFF.

This clonotype was detected only a few times. The rearrangement links TRBV27 to TRBJ2-7, with TRBD1 matching over 11 bases. The CDR3 runs 15 residues. Trimming at V came to 1 base and at J to 3 bases, leaving 2 bases not matched to a gene. The germline V gene encodes CDR1 MNHEY and CDR2 SMNVEV (reference sequence). CDR3 sequence (DNA): TGTGCCAGCAGTTTATTGGGGACAGGGGGCTACGAGCAGTACGTC. As protein: CASSLLGTGGYEQYV.

The V call is TRBV13, the J call TRBJ2-5; D may be TRBD1 (5 bases). The CDR3 totals 14 residues. CDR1 is PRHDT, CDR2 FYEKMQ, per germline (reference sequence). V lost 0 bases and J lost 4, with 9 bases in between. The CDR3 protein is CASSLGQALETQYF. CDR3 nucleotide sequence: TGTGCCAGCAGCTTAGGACAGGCCTTAGAGACCCAGTACTTC.

This clonotype was recorded at least ten times. J is TRBJ2-3 and V is TRBV4-2, with D possibly being TRBD1 (6 bases). V shed 2 bases and J shed 2 bases, with 8 bases lying between them. This CDR3 comprises 14 residues. In germline, CDR1 is LGHNA, CDR2 YNFKEQ. In nucleotides, the CDR3 is TGTGCCAGCAGCCAAACAGGGAACACAGATACGCAGTATTTT. Protein sequence: CASSQTGNTDTQYF.

This clonotype was observed a few times. This chain connects TRBV7-8 to TRBJ1-5; D not certain. Trimming removed 7 bases from V and 0 bases from J, with 10 bases in between. Per germline, CDR1 SGHVS and CDR2 FQNEAQ. There are 14 residues in the CDR3. CDR3 DNA: TGTGCCAGCAAGGACTCAAATAGCAATCAGCCCCAGCATTTT. Translated: CASKDSNSNQPQHF. The full variable domain, its missing parts supplied by reference TRBV7-8 and TRBJ1-5, is GAGVSQSPRYKVAKRGQDVALRCDPISGHVSLFWYQQALGQGPEFLTYFQNEAQLDKSGLPSDRFFAERPEGSVSTLKIQRTQQEDSAVYLCASKDSNSNQPQHFGDGTRLSIL.

The table lists this clonotype with a few counts. The rearrangement uses TRBV5-1 and TRBJ1-6, with 7 bases identical to TRBD1. The V gene's germline CDR1 is SGHRS and CDR2 YFSETQ. V shed 4 bases, J shed 14 bases, and the junction held 12 bases outside the gene matches. This CDR3 contains 14 residues. The chain's CDR3 is CASSQGDSLGTLHF. The CDR3 DNA sequence: TGCGCCAGCAGCCAGGGGGACAGCCTCGGGACCCTCCACTTT.

This clonotype was observed a handful of times. In DNA form, the CDR3 reads TGTGCCAGCAGCCCGCCTTCCGGGACAGACTACAATGAGCAGTTCTTC. Translated, it gives CASSPPSGTDYNEQFF. V gene TRBV7-9 combines with J gene TRBJ2-1; 7 bases are a match to TRBD1. Germline assignment: CDR1 SEHNR and CDR2 FQNEAQ (reference sequence). The CDR3 consists of 16 residues. V trimming: 5 bases; J trimming: 3 bases; junction bases outside the gene matches: 10.

The rearrangement joins TRBV7-9 to TRBJ2-2, with D possibly TRBD2 on 5 matching bases. V was clipped by 1 base and J by 3 bases, with 9 bases between them. Germline lookup yields CDR1 SEHNR and CDR2 FQNEAQ (reference sequence). There are 15 residues in the CDR3. As DNA, the CDR3 is TGTGCCAGCAGCTTAGGAACTAGATACACCGGGGAGCTGTTTTTT. It specifies CASSLGTRYTGELFF. Full variable domain (missing parts from reference TRBV7-9 and TRBJ2-2): DTGVSQNPRHKITKRGQNVTFRCDPISEHNRLYWYRQTLGQGPEFLTYFQNEAQLEKSRLLSDRFSAERPKGSFSTLEIQRTEQGDSAMYLCASSLGTRYTGELFFGEGSRLTVL.

This clonotype was recorded at least ten times. This chain links TRBV12-3 or TRBV12-4 with TRBJ1-1; 8 bases match TRBD1. V trimming: 5 bases; J trimming: 3 bases; junction bases outside the gene matches: 8. The CDR3 length is 15 residues. Here the CDR3 reads CASSGTGNGDTEAFF. The CDR3 DNA sequence: TGTGCCAGCAGTGGGACAGGAAATGGTGACACTGAAGCTTTCTTT.

The rearrangement links TRBV5-4 to TRBJ1-1; D unclear. The V end was cut by 3 bases, the J end by 2 bases, with 14 bases between. Germline V gene data show CDR1 as SGHNT and CDR2 as YYREEE (reference sequence). The CDR3 covers 15 residues. CDR3 nucleotides: TGTGCCAGCAGCTCCTCGGCCCGGGGAAACACTGAAGCTTTCTTT. Its protein product is CASSSSARGNTEAFF.

A few counts support this clonotype. The chain recombines TRBV20-1 with TRBJ1-4, with unresolved D. The CDR3 sequence is 13 residues long. Per the germline V gene, CDR1 is DFQATT and CDR2 is SNEGSKA (reference sequence). V dropped 3 bases and J dropped 8 bases, with 13 bases sitting between them. This chain's CDR3 is CSARTGSGEKLFF. DNA of the CDR3: TGCAGTGCTAGGACCGGGTCTGGCGAAAAACTGTTTTTT.

This clonotype was observed at least ten times. The V and J genes are TRBV29-1 and TRBJ2-1, with 7 bases matching TRBD2. J was trimmed by 0 bases and V by 6 bases; bases with no gene match: 5. The CDR3 length is 14 residues. Per the germline V gene, CDR1 is SQVTM and CDR2 is ANQGSEA. CDR3 DNA: TGCAGCGTACCTAGCGGTAGCTCCTACAATGAGCAGTTCTTC. Protein sequence: CSVPSGSSYNEQFF.

This clonotype showed up just a few times. The chain recombines TRBV11-2 with TRBJ2-7, with D hard to call. This CDR3 spans 14 amino acids. V was cut by 1 base and J by 2 bases, with 9 bases left in between. Germline CDR1 and CDR2: SGHAT and FQNNGV. This chain's CDR3 is CASSLGPPPYEQYV. CDR3 coding DNA: TGTGCCAGCAGCTTAGGTCCCCCTCCCTACGAGCAGTACGTC.

The table lists this clonotype with a few counts. The genes are TRBV27 and TRBJ2-1; 13 bases are a match to TRBD2. V was pared by 7 bases and J by 5 bases, with 5 bases of the junction left unmatched. Germline CDR1 is MNHEY and CDR2 is SMNVEV (reference sequence). The CDR3 totals 15 residues. The CDR3 coding sequence is TGTGCCAGCAACAGAGGGACTAGCGGGAACAATGAGCAGTTCTTC. Protein product: CASNRGTSGNNEQFF.

This clonotype has ten or more counts. The chain recombines TRBV20-1 with TRBJ2-1; tentatively, D is TRBD1 or TRBD2 (5 bases each). Trimming pared 5 bases from V and 0 bases from J, leaving 14 bases between. CDR1 is DFQATT and CDR2 is SNEGSKA in the germline V gene (reference sequence). CDR3 length: 15 residues. In nucleotides, the CDR3 is TGCAGTGCTGTCCGGGACCAGAGCTCCTACAATGAGCAGTTCTTC. Translated: CSAVRDQSSYNEQFF.

In its sample, this clonotype was seen many times. The chain carries TRBV3-1 and TRBJ1-2; TRBD1 is a possible D gene (5 bases). The CDR3 sequence is 15 residues long. V was cut by 0 bases and J by 5 bases, with 13 bases left in between. In germline, CDR1 is LGHDT, CDR2 YNNKEL (reference sequence). CDR3 sequence: CASSQEGPGVYGYTF. DNA of the CDR3: TGTGCCAGCAGCCAAGAAGGTCCGGGGGTTTATGGCTACACCTTC.

This clonotype came up many times. The CDR3 nucleotides read TGCAGTGCACCTAACGGACTCTCCTACGAGCAGTACTTC. Translated: CSAPNGLSYEQYF. This chain connects TRBV20-1 to TRBJ2-7; D possibly corresponds to TRBD2 (5 bases). Per the germline V gene, CDR1 is DFQATT and CDR2 is SNEGSKA (reference sequence). V lost 6 bases and J 0 bases, leaving 12 bases between the germline ends. The CDR3 covers 13 residues.

The chain carries TRBV4-1 and TRBJ2-3, with unresolved D. The CDR3 loop spans 15 amino acids. Trimming pared 3 bases from V and 6 bases from J, leaving 16 bases between. CDR1 and CDR2 from the germline V gene are MGHRA and YSYEKL. CDR3 amino acids: CASSQGTRVADTQYF. CDR3 nucleotide sequence: TGCGCCAGCAGCCAGGGAACCCGGGTCGCGGATACGCAGTATTTT.